The 19 T cell receptor beta chains listed next were all sequenced from one sample in a study of response to subunit inactivated influenza vaccine. One entry per CDR3 protein results from TCRdb running MiXCR on the RT-PCR reads. Of a few hundred thousand distinct CDR3 sequences in the sample, around 11% were seen once. This same sample was also taken into another study, of T cells expressing NK-cell markers. That paper adds: As the method of synthesis, 5'RACE template switching with UMIs yielded TCR beta cDNA.

This specimen consisted of PBMCs from blood, obtained on the day of vaccination. These receptors all come from a man aged 50 to 60 who received an inactivated influenza vaccine.

The chain links TRBV28 to TRBJ2-1; D may be TRBD2 (5 bases). Deletions cut 4 bases from V and 3 bases from J, with 19 bases between. Germline CDR1 MDHEN, CDR2 SYDVKM. This CDR3 spans 17 amino acids. DNA for the CDR3: TGTGCCAGCAGTTCGGAAGGAGGAACCTTCTTCTACAATGAGCAGTTCTTC. This gives the protein CASSSEGGTFFYNEQFF.

This clonotype was picked up a small number of times. The CDR3: CSARVGTSGAYEQFF. The CDR3 DNA is TGCAGTGCTAGAGTCGGGACTAGCGGGGCCTATGAGCAGTTCTTC. The chain carries TRBV20-1 and TRBJ2-1; TRBD2 aligns across 13 bases. CDR1 is DFQATT and CDR2 is SNEGSKA in the germline V gene (reference sequence). J was trimmed by 8 bases and V by 1 base; bases with no gene match: 5. The length of the CDR3 is 15 residues.

V is TRBV5-6 and J is TRBJ1-5; D is possibly TRBD1 (6 bases). Germline V gene data show CDR1 as SGHDT and CDR2 as YYEEEE. CDR3 length: 14 amino acids. The V end was cut by 1 base, the J end by 9 bases, with 14 bases between. CDR3: CASSLRGASRPQHF. CDR3 coding DNA: TGTGCCAGCAGCTTGAGGGGGGCGAGTCGGCCCCAGCATTTT.

The chain has TRBV6-2 or TRBV6-3 and TRBJ1-5, with D possibly TRBD1 on 6 matching bases. Germline CDR1 MNHEY, CDR2 SVGEGT. V lost 10 bases and J lost 0, with 25 bases in between. There are 18 residues in the CDR3. The CDR3 loop is CATNRPHPGGRSNQPQHF. CDR3 in DNA: TGTGCCACCAACCGTCCCCATCCCGGGGGGCGTAGCAATCAGCCCCAGCATTTT.

The chain links TRBV2 to TRBJ2-2, with 9 nucleotides matching TRBD1. From germline, CDR1 is SNHLY and CDR2 FYNNEI. CDR3 length equals 15 residues. The ends lost 7 bases at V and 4 bases at J; junction bases unmatched: 7. CDR3 protein: CASNPRTGATGELFF. DNA for the CDR3: TGTGCCAGCAATCCCAGGACAGGGGCCACCGGGGAGCTGTTTTTT.

The V and J genes are TRBV7-9 and TRBJ2-7; 14 bases agree with TRBD2. CDR1 and CDR2 from the germline V gene are SEHNR and FQNEAQ (reference sequence). Germline trimming cut 3 bases from V and 2 bases from J; bases unmatched to any gene: 3. The CDR3 contains 16 residues. DNA of the CDR3: TGTGCCAGCAGCTTCCGACTAGCGGGGGGGCCCTACGAGCAGTACTTC. Its protein is CASSFRLAGGPYEQYF.

This clonotype has just a few counts. This chain uses TRBV27 with TRBJ2-5, with 8 nucleotides matching TRBD2. Trimming cost V 6 bases and J 4 bases; bases outside gene matches: 10. The CDR3 is made up of 15 amino acids. Germline V lookup: CDR1 MNHEY, CDR2 SMNVEV (reference sequence). CDR3 in DNA: TGTGCCAGCAGACCCTGGGCGGGAGGAGGAGAGACCCAGTACTTC. Its protein is CASRPWAGGGETQYF.

The chain joins TRBV20-1 to TRBJ2-7, with a possible D match to TRBD1 (5 bases). From germline, CDR1 is DFQATT and CDR2 SNEGSKA (reference sequence). V gave up 0 bases and J gave up 2 bases, with 11 bases separating them. The CDR3 is 14 amino acids. This chain's CDR3 is CSARDSGITYEQYF. CDR3 sequence (DNA): TGCAGTGCTAGAGATTCAGGGATAACCTACGAGCAGTACTTC.

This clonotype was observed a handful of times. The chain joins TRBV29-1 to TRBJ2-3; the D gene could be TRBD1 or TRBD2 (5 bases each). In germline, CDR1 is SQVTM, CDR2 ANQGSEA. This CDR3 is 13 amino acids long. Trimming cost V 4 bases and J 0 bases, with 8 bases left between them. In DNA form, the CDR3 reads TGCAGCGTTGCGGGACGAAGCACAGATACGCAGTATTTT. Protein sequence: CSVAGRSTDTQYF.

This clonotype was counted a few times. V usage is TRBV29-1 and J usage is TRBJ1-1; 9 bases match TRBD1. CDR3 size: 15 residues. Trimming at V came to 3 bases and at J to 0 bases, leaving 5 bases not matched to a gene. Germline V gives CDR1 SQVTM, CDR2 ANQGSEA. This CDR3 reads CSVDNGQGMNTEAFF. DNA for the CDR3: TGCAGCGTTGATAACGGACAGGGGATGAACACTGAAGCTTTCTTT.

This clonotype has just a few counts. The chain has TRBV7-8 and TRBJ2-3; TRBD2 is a possible D gene (6 bases). The germline V and J ends were trimmed by 5 bases and 4 bases, with 16 bases remaining between them. Germline CDR1 reads SGHVS; CDR2 reads FQNEAQ. This CDR3 spans 15 amino acids. CDR3 loop: CASSELGTFPDTQYF. The CDR3 bases are TGTGCCAGCAGCGAACTTGGGACTTTCCCAGATACGCAGTATTTT.

This clonotype has just a few counts. The chain uses TRBV12-3 or TRBV12-4 and TRBJ2-3, with 14 bases identical to TRBD2. This CDR3 contains 14 residues. J gave up 10 bases and V 6 bases, and 6 bases lay outside the gene matches. As DNA, the CDR3 is TGTGCCAGCAGGCCCGGGACTAGCGGGAGTCCGCAGTATTTT. It yields the protein CASRPGTSGSPQYF.

There are many counts of this clonotype. The chain recombines TRBV7-3 with TRBJ2-5, with 14 bases that match TRBD2. CDR1 and CDR2 (germline): SGHTA, FQGTGA. The V and J ends lost 4 bases and 3 bases, in that order; junction bases with no gene match: 1. The CDR3 is made up of 15 amino acids. The CDR3 sequence is CASSSGLAGEETQYF. The CDR3 DNA sequence: TGTGCCAGCAGCTCGGGACTAGCGGGGGAAGAGACCCAGTACTTC. The full variable domain, in which reference TRBV7-3 and TRBJ2-5 provide the parts outside the CDR3, is GAGVSQTPSNKVTEKGKYVELRCDPISGHTALYWYRQSLGQGPEFLIYFQGTGAADDSGLPNDRFFAVRPEGSVSTLKIQRTERGDSAVYLCASSSGLAGEETQYFGPGTRLLVL.

The V and J genes are TRBV18 and TRBJ2-3, with D perhaps TRBD1 (5 bases). This CDR3 region has 12 residues. Germline assignment: CDR1 KGHSH and CDR2 LQKENI. V lost 8 bases and J lost 8, with 14 bases in between. The CDR3 is CASAIYDSTQYF. The CDR3 DNA is TGTGCCAGCGCAATATACGACAGTACGCAGTATTTT.

V usage is TRBV12-3 or TRBV12-4 and J usage is TRBJ2-3, with 11 bases lining up with TRBD2. The CDR3 has 17 residues. V gave up 5 bases and J gave up 5 bases; unmatched junction bases: 12. The CDR3 DNA follows: TGTGCCAGCAGTCCCGAGATCCCTAGCGGGGGGAGAGATACGCAGTATTTT. Its translation: CASSPEIPSGGRDTQYF.

In its sample, this clonotype was seen many times. The genes are TRBV20-1 and TRBJ1-2, with D uncertain. V dropped 6 bases and J dropped 0 bases, with 11 bases sitting between them. Germline CDR1 DFQATT, CDR2 SNEGSKA (reference sequence). The CDR3 sequence is 13 residues long. The CDR3 nucleotides read TGCAGTGCCAAAGGAGGTACTAACTATGGCTACACCTTC. It encodes CSAKGGTNYGYTF.

Ten or more counts support this clonotype. J is TRBJ2-1 and V is TRBV18; 8 nucleotides agree with TRBD2. Germline CDR1 reads KGHSH; CDR2 reads LQKENI. V dropped 2 bases and J dropped 7; count of bases not matched to a gene: 4. The CDR3 consists of 14 residues. CDR3 sequence reads: CASSPWGGRNEQFF. CDR3 DNA: TGTGCCAGCTCACCATGGGGCGGGAGGAATGAGCAGTTCTTC. Supplemented by reference TRBV18 and TRBJ2-1, the full variable domain reads NAGVMQNPRHLVRRRGQEARLRCSPMKGHSHVYWYRQLPEEGLKFMVYLQKENIIDESGMPKERFSAEFPKEGPSILRIQQVVRGDSAAYFCASSPWGGRNEQFFGPGTRLTVL.

This clonotype has more than one count but fewer than ten. The CDR3 sequence: CSAGTSFTYNEQFF. CDR3 DNA: TGCAGTGCAGGGACTAGCTTCACCTACAATGAGCAGTTCTTC. The rearrangement joins TRBV20-1 to TRBJ2-1; 9 bases are shared with TRBD2. After removal of 6 bases from V and 2 bases from J, the junction contained 5 bases not matched to a gene. The CDR3 spans 14 residues. CDR1 is DFQATT, CDR2 SNEGSKA, per germline (reference sequence).

This sequence joins TRBV9 and TRBJ2-7; 7 bases fit TRBD1. This CDR3 has 15 residues. V shed 2 bases, J shed 7 bases, and the junction held 12 bases outside the gene matches. CDR1 is SGDLS and CDR2 is YYNGEE in the germline V gene. The CDR3 is CASSVTGAPRGEQYF. The CDR3 nucleotides read TGTGCCAGCAGCGTTACAGGGGCCCCGAGGGGGGAGCAGTACTTC.